This T cell receptor (beta chain) was recorded in a study of blood T cell repertoires in COVID-19. The CDR3 covers 18 residues. Per germline, CDR1 MNHNS and CDR2 SASEGT. Trimming stripped 2 bases from V and 1 base from J, with 18 bases between. The data were produced by immunoSEQ multiplex PCR, yet TCRdb's version contains in-frame clones alone and is incomplete. Of 250,000 to 300,000 clones listed, roughly 85% are singletons. Specimen: PBMCs or T cells enriched from blood (not recorded which). V is TRBV6-1 and J is TRBJ2-4; tentatively, D is TRBD2 (5 bases). The receptor's source is a man between 35 and 55 years old who had been exposed to COVID-19. The CDR3 region has the DNA TGTGCCAGCAGTGAAATTTTTATGGGAGTTTTTGCCAAAAACATTCAGTACTTC. Translating it yields CASSEIFMGVFAKNIQYF.